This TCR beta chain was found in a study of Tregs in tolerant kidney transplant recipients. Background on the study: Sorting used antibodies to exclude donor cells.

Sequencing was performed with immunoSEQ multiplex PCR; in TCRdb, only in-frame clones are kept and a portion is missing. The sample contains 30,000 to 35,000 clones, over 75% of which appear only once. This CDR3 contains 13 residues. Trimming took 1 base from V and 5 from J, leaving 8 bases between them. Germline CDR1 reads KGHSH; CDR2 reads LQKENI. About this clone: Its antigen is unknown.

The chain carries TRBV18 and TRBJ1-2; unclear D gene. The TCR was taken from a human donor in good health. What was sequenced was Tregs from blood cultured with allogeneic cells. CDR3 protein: CASSPRAEYGYTF. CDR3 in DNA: TGTGCCAGCTCACCACGGGCTGAATATGGCTACACCTTC. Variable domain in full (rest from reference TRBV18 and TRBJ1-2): NAGVMQNPRHLVRRRGQEARLRCSPMKGHSHVYWYRQLPEEGLKFMVYLQKENIIDESGMPKERFSAEFPKEGPSILRIQQVVRGDSAAYFCASSPRAEYGYTFGSGTRLTVV.